This record concerns one T cell receptor (beta chain) sequence. These data belong to a study of T cell changes during pregnancy in multiple sclerosis. Here immunoSEQ multiplex PCR was the method, and the copy in TCRdb shows in-frame clones only, minus some. Seen here are some 100,000 clones, approximately 94% observed once, and the top ten hold more than 0.8%. With 5 bases clipped from V and 6 bases from J, the junction kept 17 bases outside the gene matches. In germline, CDR1 is SEHNR, CDR2 FQNEAQ (reference sequence). The CDR3 runs to 17 residues. The V and J genes are TRBV7-9 and TRBJ1-2, with 8 nucleotides matching TRBD1. This receptor was obtained from a female donor with multiple sclerosis, enrolled in a pregnancy study. The specimen was peripheral blood, collected before pregnancy. CDR3 sequence: CASSRSGQGLQGDGYTF. The CDR3 nucleotides are TGTGCCAGCAGCCGATCCGGACAGGGCCTACAGGGCGATGGCTACACCTTC.